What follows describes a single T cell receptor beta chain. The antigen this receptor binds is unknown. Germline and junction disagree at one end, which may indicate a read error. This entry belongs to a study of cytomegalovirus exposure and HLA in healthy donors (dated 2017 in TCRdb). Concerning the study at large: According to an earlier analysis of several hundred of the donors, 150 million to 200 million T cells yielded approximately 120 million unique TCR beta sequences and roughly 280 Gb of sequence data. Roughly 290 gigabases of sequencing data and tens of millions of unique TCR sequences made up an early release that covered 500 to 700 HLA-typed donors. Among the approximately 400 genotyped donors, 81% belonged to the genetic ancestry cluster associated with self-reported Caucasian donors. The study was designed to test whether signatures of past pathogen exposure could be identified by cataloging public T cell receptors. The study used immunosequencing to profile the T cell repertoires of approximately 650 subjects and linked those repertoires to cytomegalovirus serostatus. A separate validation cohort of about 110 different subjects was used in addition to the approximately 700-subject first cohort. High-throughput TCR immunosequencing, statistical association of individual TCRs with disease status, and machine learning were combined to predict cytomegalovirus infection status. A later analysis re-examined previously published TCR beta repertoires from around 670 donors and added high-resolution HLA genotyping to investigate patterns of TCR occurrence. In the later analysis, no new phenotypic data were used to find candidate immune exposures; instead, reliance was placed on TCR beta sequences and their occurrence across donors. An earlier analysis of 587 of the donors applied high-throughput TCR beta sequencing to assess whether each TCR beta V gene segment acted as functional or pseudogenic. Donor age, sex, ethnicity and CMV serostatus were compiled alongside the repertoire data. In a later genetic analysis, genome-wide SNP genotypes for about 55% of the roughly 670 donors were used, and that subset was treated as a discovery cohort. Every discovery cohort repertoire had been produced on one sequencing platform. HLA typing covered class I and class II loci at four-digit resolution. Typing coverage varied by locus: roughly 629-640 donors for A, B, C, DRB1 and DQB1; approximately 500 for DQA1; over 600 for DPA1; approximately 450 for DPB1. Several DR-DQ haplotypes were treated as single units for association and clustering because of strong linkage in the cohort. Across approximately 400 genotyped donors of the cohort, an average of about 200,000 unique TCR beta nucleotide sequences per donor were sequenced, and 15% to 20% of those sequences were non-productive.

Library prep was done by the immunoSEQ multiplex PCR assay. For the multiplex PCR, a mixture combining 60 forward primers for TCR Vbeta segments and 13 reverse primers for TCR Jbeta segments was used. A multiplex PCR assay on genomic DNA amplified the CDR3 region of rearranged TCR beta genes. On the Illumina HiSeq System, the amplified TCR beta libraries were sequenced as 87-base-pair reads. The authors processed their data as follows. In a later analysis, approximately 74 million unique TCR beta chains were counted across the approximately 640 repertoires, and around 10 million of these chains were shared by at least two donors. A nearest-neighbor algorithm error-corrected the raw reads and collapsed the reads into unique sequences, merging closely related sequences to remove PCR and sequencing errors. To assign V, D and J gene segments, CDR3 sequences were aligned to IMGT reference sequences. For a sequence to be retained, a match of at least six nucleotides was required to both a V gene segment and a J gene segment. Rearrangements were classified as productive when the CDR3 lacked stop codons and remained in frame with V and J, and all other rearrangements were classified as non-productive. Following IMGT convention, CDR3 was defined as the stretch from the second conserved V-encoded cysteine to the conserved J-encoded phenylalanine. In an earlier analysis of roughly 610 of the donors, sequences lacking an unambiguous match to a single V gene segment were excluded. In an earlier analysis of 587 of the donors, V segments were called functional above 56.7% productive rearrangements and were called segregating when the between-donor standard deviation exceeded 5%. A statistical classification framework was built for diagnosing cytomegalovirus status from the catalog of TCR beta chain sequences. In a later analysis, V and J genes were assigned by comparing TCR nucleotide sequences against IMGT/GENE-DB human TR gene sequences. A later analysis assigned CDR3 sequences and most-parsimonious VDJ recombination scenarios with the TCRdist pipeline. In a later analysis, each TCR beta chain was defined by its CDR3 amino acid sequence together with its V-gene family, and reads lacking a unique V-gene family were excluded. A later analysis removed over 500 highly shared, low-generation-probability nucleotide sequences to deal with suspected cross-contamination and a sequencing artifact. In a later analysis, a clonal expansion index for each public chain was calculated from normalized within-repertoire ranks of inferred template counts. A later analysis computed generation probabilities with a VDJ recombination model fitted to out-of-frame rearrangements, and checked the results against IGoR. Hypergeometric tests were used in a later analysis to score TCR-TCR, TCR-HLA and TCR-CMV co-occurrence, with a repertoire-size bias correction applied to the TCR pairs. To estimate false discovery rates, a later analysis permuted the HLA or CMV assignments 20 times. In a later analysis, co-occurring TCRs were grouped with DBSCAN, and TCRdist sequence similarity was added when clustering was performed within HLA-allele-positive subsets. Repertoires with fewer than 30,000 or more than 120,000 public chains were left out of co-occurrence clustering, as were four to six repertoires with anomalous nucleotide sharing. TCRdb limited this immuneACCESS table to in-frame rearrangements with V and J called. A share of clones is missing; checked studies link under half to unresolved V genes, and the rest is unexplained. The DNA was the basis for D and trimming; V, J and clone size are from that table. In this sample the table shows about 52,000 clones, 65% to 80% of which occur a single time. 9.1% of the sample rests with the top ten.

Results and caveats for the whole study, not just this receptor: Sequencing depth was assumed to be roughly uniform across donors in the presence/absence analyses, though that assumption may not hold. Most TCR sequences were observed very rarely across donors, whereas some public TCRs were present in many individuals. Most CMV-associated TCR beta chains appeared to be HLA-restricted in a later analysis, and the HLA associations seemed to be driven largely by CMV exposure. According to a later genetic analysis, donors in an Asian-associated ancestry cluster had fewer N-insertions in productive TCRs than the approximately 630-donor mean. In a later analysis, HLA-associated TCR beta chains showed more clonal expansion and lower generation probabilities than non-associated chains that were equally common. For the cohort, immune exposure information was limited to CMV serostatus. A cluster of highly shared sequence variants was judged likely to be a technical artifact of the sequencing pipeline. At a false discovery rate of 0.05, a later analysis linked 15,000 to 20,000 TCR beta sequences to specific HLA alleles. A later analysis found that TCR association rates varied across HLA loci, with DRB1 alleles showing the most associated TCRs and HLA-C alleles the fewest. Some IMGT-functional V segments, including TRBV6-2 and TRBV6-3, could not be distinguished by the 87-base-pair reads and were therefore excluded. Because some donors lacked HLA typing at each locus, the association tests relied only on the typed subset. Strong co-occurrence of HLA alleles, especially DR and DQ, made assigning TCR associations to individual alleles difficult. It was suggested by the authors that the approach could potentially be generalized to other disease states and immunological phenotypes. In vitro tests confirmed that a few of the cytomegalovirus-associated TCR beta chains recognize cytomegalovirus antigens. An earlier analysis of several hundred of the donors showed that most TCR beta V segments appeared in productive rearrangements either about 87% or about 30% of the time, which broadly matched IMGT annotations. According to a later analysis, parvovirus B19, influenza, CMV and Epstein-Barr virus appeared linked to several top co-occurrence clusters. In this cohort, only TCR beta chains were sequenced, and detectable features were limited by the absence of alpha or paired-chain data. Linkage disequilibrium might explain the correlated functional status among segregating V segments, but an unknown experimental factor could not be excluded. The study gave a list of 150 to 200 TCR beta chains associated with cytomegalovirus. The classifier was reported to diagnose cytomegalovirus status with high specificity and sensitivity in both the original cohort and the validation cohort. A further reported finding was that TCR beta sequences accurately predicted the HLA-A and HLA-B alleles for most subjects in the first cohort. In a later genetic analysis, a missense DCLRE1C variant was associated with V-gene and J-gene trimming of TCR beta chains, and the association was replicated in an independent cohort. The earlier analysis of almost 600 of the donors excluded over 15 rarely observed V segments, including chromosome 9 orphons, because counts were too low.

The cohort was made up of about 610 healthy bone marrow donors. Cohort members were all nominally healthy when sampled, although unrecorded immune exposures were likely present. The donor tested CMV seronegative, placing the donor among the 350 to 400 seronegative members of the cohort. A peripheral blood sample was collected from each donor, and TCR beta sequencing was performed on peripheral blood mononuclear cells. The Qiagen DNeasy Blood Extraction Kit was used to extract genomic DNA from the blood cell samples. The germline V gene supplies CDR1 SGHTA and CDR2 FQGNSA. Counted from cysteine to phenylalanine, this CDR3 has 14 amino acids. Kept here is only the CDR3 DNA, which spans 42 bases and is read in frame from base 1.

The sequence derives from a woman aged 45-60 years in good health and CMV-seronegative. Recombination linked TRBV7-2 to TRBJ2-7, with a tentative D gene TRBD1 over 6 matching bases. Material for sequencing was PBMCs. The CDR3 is CASSLGDIGRAVLF. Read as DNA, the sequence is TGTGCCAGCAGCTTAGGGGACATCGGCCGGGCGGTACTCTTC.